This T cell receptor (beta chain) was documented in a study of T cell repertoires in cytomegalovirus infection. This CDR3 region has 15 residues. Between the trimmed V and J ends, which lost 0 bases and 1 base, there was a span of 10 bases. Germline-derived CDR1 and CDR2 are LNHNV and YYDKDF (reference sequence). TCRdb reprocessed the reads via MiXCR and lists one record per CDR3 protein. The table shows roughly 990,000 distinct CDR3 sequences, with around 31% occurring only once. This clonotype was found a few times. Its antigen is currently unknown. J is TRBJ2-7 and V is TRBV15; no clear D gene. This specimen was cultured CD8+ T cells from PBMCs, taken from culture after CMV antigen stimulation. This clonotype originated in a human donor in good health (CMV status not recorded). Some clones in this sample may be carry-over from other donors' samples. The chain's CDR3 is CATSRDRAKSYEQYF. CDR3 nucleotide sequence: TGTGCCACCAGCAGAGATAGAGCAAAGTCCTACGAGCAGTACTTC.